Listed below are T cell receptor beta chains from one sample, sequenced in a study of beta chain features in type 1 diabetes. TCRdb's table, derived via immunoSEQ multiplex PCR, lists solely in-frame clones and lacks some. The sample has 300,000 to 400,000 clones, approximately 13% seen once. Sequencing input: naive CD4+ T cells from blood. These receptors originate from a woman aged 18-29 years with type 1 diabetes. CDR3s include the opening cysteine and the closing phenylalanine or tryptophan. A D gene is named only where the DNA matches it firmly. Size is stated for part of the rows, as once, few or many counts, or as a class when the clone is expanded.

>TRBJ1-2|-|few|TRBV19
CASTPVPPYYGYTF
TGTGCCAGTACCCCAGTTCCCCCGTACTATGGCTACACCTTC
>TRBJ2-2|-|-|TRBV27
CASTNYRRSPHYTGELFF
TGTGCCAGCACCAATTACCGCCGATCACCCCACTACACCGGGGAGCTGTTTTTT
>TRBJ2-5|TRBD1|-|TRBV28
CASSGQGRAEETQYF
TGTGCCAGCAGCGGACAGGGGCGCGCAGAAGAGACCCAGTACTTC
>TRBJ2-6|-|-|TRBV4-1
CASSQEKRRPGANVLTF
TGCGCCAGCAGCCAAGAAAAAAGGAGACCTGGGGCCAACGTCCTGACTTTC
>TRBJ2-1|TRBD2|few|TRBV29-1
CSVVSSGRSGEQFF
TGCAGCGTTGTGTCTAGCGGGAGAAGCGGGGAGCAGTTCTTC
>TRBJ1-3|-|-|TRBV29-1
CSATSGGNTIYF
TGCAGCGCCACGTCCGGGGGAAACACCATATATTTT
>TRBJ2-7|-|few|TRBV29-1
CSVKTGYYEQYF
TGCAGCGTTAAGACAGGCTACTACGAGCAGTACTTC
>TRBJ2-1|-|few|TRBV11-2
CASTKTGAYNEQFF
TGTGCCAGCACCAAAACAGGCGCCTACAATGAGCAGTTCTTC
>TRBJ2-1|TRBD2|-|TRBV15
CATSRDQSGRAPGEQFF
TGTGCCACCAGCAGAGATCAGAGCGGGAGGGCCCCGGGAGAGCAGTTCTTC
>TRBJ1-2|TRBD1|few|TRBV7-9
CASSLGTGSYGYTF
TGTGCCAGCAGCCTAGGGACAGGGAGCTATGGCTACACCTTC
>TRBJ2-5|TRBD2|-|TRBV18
CASSPLAGSGTQYF
TGTGCCAGCTCACCACTAGCGGGATCAGGGACCCAGTACTTC
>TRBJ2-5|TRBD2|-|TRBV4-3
CASSQLAGGPLSQETQYF
TGCGCCAGCAGCCAACTAGCGGGAGGGCCCCTATCTCAAGAGACCCAGTACTTC
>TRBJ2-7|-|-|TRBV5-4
CASSLMGTSGYEQYF
TGTGCCAGCAGCTTAATGGGGACTTCAGGCTACGAGCAGTACTTC
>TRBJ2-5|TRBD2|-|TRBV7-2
CASRGGSGRYQETQYF
TGTGCCTCCAGGGGGGGTAGCGGGAGGTACCAAGAGACCCAGTACTTC
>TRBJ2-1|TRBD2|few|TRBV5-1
CASSYLAGGPNEQFF
TGCGCCAGCAGCTACTTAGCGGGAGGGCCCAATGAGCAGTTCTTC
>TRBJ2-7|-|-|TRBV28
CASNQGREYEQYF
TGTGCCAGCAACCAGGGGCGAGAGTACGAGCAGTACTTC
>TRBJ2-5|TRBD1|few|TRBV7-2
CASSDRVGSATQYF
TGTGCCAGCAGTGACAGGGTCGGGTCCGCGACCCAGTACTTC
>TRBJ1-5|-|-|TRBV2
CASSPRGSQPQHF
TGTGCCAGCAGCCCCAGGGGAAGTCAGCCCCAGCATTTT
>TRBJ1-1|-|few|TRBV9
CASSVEGDRQAFF
TGTGCCAGCAGCGTAGAGGGGGACCGACAAGCTTTCTTT
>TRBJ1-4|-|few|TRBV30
CAWGPEEKLFF
TGTGCCTGGGGTCCTGAGGAAAAACTGTTTTTT
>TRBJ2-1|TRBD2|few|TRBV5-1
CASSVRLAGEQFF
TGCGCCAGCAGCGTAAGACTAGCGGGAGAGCAGTTCTTC
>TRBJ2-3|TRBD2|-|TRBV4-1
CASSQDSGRTDTQYF
TGCGCCAGCAGCCAAGATAGCGGGAGAACAGATACGCAGTATTTT
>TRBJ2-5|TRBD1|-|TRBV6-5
CASSSGQGARETQYF
TGTGCCAGCAGTTCAGGACAGGGGGCGCGTGAGACCCAGTACTTC
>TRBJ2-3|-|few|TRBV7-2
CASGHSSSTDTQYF
TGTGCCAGCGGGCATTCCTCCTCCACAGATACGCAGTATTTT
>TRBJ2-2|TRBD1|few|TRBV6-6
CASSAPTGIDGELFF
TGTGCCAGCAGTGCGCCGACAGGGATCGACGGGGAGCTGTTTTTT
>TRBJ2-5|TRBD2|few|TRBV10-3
CAISPGLAGGSETQYF
TGTGCCATCAGTCCCGGACTAGCGGGAGGGTCAGAGACCCAGTACTTC
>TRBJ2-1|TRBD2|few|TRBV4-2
CASSQDGGLGAYNEQFF
TGTGCCAGCAGCCAAGATGGGGGACTAGGCGCCTACAATGAGCAGTTCTTC
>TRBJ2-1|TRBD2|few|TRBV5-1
CASSWGGSNEQFF
TGCGCCAGCAGCTGGGGGGGGTCGAATGAGCAGTTCTTC
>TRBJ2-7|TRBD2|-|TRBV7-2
CASRVALAGVGEQYF
TGTGCCAGCAGGGTGGCTCTAGCGGGAGTCGGCGAGCAGTACTTC
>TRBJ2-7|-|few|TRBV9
CASSPPTGINEQYF
TGTGCCAGCAGCCCTCCAACAGGGATCAACGAGCAGTACTTC
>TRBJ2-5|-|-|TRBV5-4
CASSRGGVPPGETQYF
TGTGCCAGCAGCCGCGGAGGCGTGCCGCCGGGGGAGACCCAGTACTTC
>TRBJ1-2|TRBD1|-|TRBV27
CASSLAPGQGNYGYTF
TGTGCCAGCAGTTTGGCCCCGGGACAGGGGAACTATGGCTACACCTTC
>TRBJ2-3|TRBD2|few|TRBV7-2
CASSLQWSGGTQYF
TGTGCCAGCAGCTTACAATGGTCGGGAGGTACGCAGTATTTT
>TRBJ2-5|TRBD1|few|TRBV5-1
CASSPTGVVETQYF
TGCGCCAGCAGTCCTACAGGGGTGGTAGAGACCCAGTACTTC
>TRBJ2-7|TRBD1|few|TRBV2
CASRNRTGDYEQYF
TGTGCCAGCCGGAACCGTACAGGGGATTACGAGCAGTACTTC
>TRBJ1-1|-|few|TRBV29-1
CSGDTNTEAFF
TGCAGCGGGGACACGAACACTGAAGCTTTCTTT
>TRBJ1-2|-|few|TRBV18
CASSSSQGNYGYTF
TGTGCCAGCTCTTCATCTCAGGGGAACTATGGCTACACCTTC
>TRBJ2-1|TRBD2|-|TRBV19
CASTSGVYNEQFF
TGTGCCAGTACTAGCGGGGTGTACAATGAGCAGTTCTTC
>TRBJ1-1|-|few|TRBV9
CASSRYGGRAFF
TGTGCCAGCAGCCGTTACGGGGGACGAGCTTTCTTT
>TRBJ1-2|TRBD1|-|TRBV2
CASKTGSGGYGYTF
TGTGCCAGCAAGACAGGGTCCGGCGGCTATGGCTACACCTTC